Shown below are 11 T cell receptor beta chains from a single sample sequenced in a study of T cells after yellow fever vaccination (dated by TCRdb to between 2018 and 2021). Libraries came from 5' RACE. Instrument on record: Illumina HiSeq 2500. TCRdb passed the public sequencing reads through fastp at Q25 and MiXCR, retaining productive beta sequences. Each entry merges the rows of one CDR3 protein and shows their most common DNA and genes. This sample lists about 630,000 distinct CDR3 sequences; over 9% were detected once. Of the sample, just under 15% falls within the top ten clones. What this sample's treatment or condition label stands for: live attenuated yellow fever vaccine strain. This specimen was PBMCs, taken on the day of the yellow fever booster vaccination. The receptors were gathered from a man between 25 and 39 years old who received the YFV17D yellow fever vaccine.

As DNA, the CDR3 is TGTGCCAGCAGCGACGCCGGGACTGGAAATGAAAAACTGTTTTTT. Amino acids: CASSDAGTGNEKLFF. The chain is built from TRBV5-4 and TRBJ1-4, with D maybe TRBD1 (5 bases). The CDR3 has 15 amino acids. V was trimmed by 4 bases and J by 5 bases, leaving 15 bases between them. Germline V gene lookup returns CDR1 SGHNT and CDR2 YYREEE (reference sequence).

The J gene is TRBJ2-7, the V gene TRBV11-2, with 10 bases lining up with TRBD1. The CDR3 runs 15 residues. Germline values: CDR1 SGHAT, CDR2 FQNNGV. Trimming removed 4 bases from V and 3 bases from J; junction bases left unmatched: 6. The CDR3 DNA sequence: TGTGCCAGCAGCTCGTCGGACAGGGGGGACTACGAGCAGTACTTC. This codes for CASSSSDRGDYEQYF. Using reference TRBV11-2 and TRBJ2-7 for the parts outside the CDR3, the full variable domain is EAGVAQSPRYKIIEKRQSVAFWCNPISGHATLYWYQQILGQGPKLLIQFQNNGVVDDSQLPKDRFSAERLKGVDSTLKIQPAKLEDSAVYLCASSSSDRGDYEQYFGPGTRLTVT.

At least ten counts were recorded for this clonotype. This rearrangement joins TRBV5-1 to TRBJ1-1; D not certain. V lost 0 bases to trimming and J lost 6 bases, with 6 bases between them. The V gene's germline CDR1 is SGHRS and CDR2 YFSETQ. This CDR3 has 12 amino acids. This CDR3 reads CASSLGAAEAFF. The DNA of the CDR3 is TGCGCCAGCAGCTTGGGGGCTGCTGAAGCTTTCTTT.

The gene calls are TRBV5-5 and TRBJ2-7; TRBD2 aligns across 8 bases. CDR3 length: 15 residues. CDR1 is SGHKS and CDR2 is YYEKEE in the germline V gene (reference sequence). V shed 3 bases and J 3 bases; nucleotides not matched to a gene: 8. This CDR3 is CASSSQAGAIYEQYF. The CDR3 DNA reads as TGTGCCAGCAGCTCACAAGCGGGAGCAATCTACGAGCAGTACTTC.

This clonotype was seen a few times. The J gene is TRBJ2-3, the V gene TRBV28; 7 bases are shared with TRBD2. Germline trimming cut 1 base from V and 1 base from J; bases unmatched to any gene: 8. In germline, CDR1 is MDHEN, CDR2 SYDVKM. The length of the CDR3 is 17 residues. The CDR3 protein is CASSLSAGVEGTDTQYF. CDR3 sequence (DNA): TGTGCCAGCAGTTTATCTGCGGGAGTGGAGGGCACAGATACGCAGTATTTT.

V is TRBV29-1 and J is TRBJ2-3; D is perhaps TRBD2 (5 bases). There are 13 residues in the CDR3. The V end lost 6 bases, the J end lost 0 bases, and 10 bases lay between the germline ends. The germline gives CDR1 SQVTM, CDR2 ANQGSEA. The DNA for the CDR3 is TGCAGCGTAGTAGCGTCTAGCACAGATACGCAGTATTTT. Amino acid sequence: CSVVASSTDTQYF.

The chain links TRBV18 to TRBJ2-1, with D possibly being TRBD1 (5 bases). CDR3 length equals 14 residues. Germline loops: CDR1 KGHSH, CDR2 LQKENI. V lost 3 bases to trimming and J lost 8 bases, with 14 bases between them. The DNA for the CDR3 is TGTGCCAGCTCACCCCAGACAGCTCTTTATGAGCAGTTCTTC. This translates into CASSPQTALYEQFF. Full variable domain (outside the CDR3, taken from reference TRBV18 and TRBJ2-1): NAGVMQNPRHLVRRRGQEARLRCSPMKGHSHVYWYRQLPEEGLKFMVYLQKENIIDESGMPKERFSAEFPKEGPSILRIQQVVRGDSAAYFCASSPQTALYEQFFGPGTRLTVL.

This clonotype was picked up many times. V and J are TRBV7-2 and TRBJ2-7, with TRBD1 as a possible D gene (5 bases). The CDR3 consists of 15 residues. The germline V gene encodes CDR1 SGHTA and CDR2 FQGNSA. The V end lost 8 bases, the J end lost 0 bases, and 17 bases lay between the germline ends. CDR3 DNA: TGTGCCAGCGGCTCGAAAGGGGCTTCCTCCTACGAGCAGTACTTC. Its protein is CASGSKGASSYEQYF.

There are a few counts of this clonotype. The chain is built from TRBV19 and TRBJ1-1; no reliable D call. V lost 3 bases to trimming and J lost 5 bases, with 10 bases between them. Germline CDR1 reads LNHDA; CDR2 reads SQIVND (reference sequence). CDR3 length: 13 amino acids. The CDR3 protein is CASSIRRATEAFF. The CDR3, as DNA: TGTGCCAGTAGTATCCGTAGGGCAACTGAAGCTTTCTTT.

The rearrangement links TRBV5-1 to TRBJ2-5; no reliable D call. This CDR3 region has 14 residues. The ends were cut back, 4 bases at V and 9 bases at J, with 19 bases in the middle. CDR1 SGHRS and CDR2 YFSETQ come from the germline V gene. The CDR3 protein is CASSPDVLKGAQYF. The CDR3 DNA sequence: TGCGCCAGCAGCCCGGACGTTCTAAAAGGAGCCCAGTACTTC. Full variable domain (remainder filled in from reference TRBV5-1 and TRBJ2-5): KAGVTQTPRYLIKTRGQQVTLSCSPISGHRSVSWYQQTPGQGLQFLFEYFSETQRNKGNFPGRFSGRQFSNSRSEMNVSTLELGDSALYLCASSPDVLKGAQYFGPGTRLLVL.

This clonotype came up many times. The rearrangement joins TRBV27 to TRBJ2-7; 13 nucleotides line up with TRBD2. Germline V gives CDR1 MNHEY, CDR2 SMNVEV (reference sequence). This CDR3 comprises 17 residues. V lost 7 bases and J lost 2; bases outside the gene matches: 11. The chain's CDR3 is CASNRGQGLAGTYEQYF. CDR3 DNA: TGTGCCAGCAACAGGGGGCAGGGACTAGCGGGGACCTACGAGCAGTACTTC.